This TCR beta chain comes out of a study of sequential checkpoint blockade in melanoma. The V and J ends lost 3 bases and 7 bases, in that order; junction bases with no gene match: 19. The CDR3 extends over 19 amino acids. Germline V gene sequence: CDR1 MNHEY, CDR2 SMNVEV (reference sequence). Treatment defined: randomized to nivolumab then ipilimumab (arm A) or the reverse (arm B). No patient had prior DNA-damaging chemotherapy. Profiling relied on immunoSEQ multiplex PCR, and the TCRdb table lists in-frame clones only, not all of them. The profile shows around 7,000 clones, 75% to 85% of them singletons.

The V gene is TRBV27, the J gene TRBJ2-1, with 9 bases aligning to TRBD2. This sequence originates from a human donor with melanoma. The source material was CD8+ T cells sorted from blood (inferred from file names), sampled from a patient given nivolumab and ipilimumab in sequence. For the CDR3, the DNA is TGTGCCAGCAGTTTGAGGGCGGCCGGGACTAGCCCACTGGGGAATGAGCAGTTCTTC. Protein: CASSLRAAGTSPLGNEQFF.